This T cell receptor beta chain was captured by sequencing in a study of T cells in localized non-small cell lung cancer. Regarding the study as a whole: Sequencing, confined to only one tumor region, leaves heterogeneity possible.

V was pared by 4 bases and J by 5 bases, with 18 bases between. This CDR3 is built from 15 residues. Germline CDR1 SGHNT, CDR2 YYREEE (reference sequence). This clone is a singleton in its sample. The antigen is undetermined. TCRdb keeps only in-frame clones here, not all; method: immunoSEQ multiplex PCR. Of tens of thousands of clones in the sample, around 83% were seen once. This rearrangement joins TRBV5-4 to TRBJ2-5, with D possibly TRBD1 on 6 matching bases. This sequence was found in a man aged 35-75 years with stage II lung adenocarcinoma. Sequencing used PBMCs, obtained before any cancer treatment. CDR3 in DNA: TGTGCCAGCAGCCCACCGGGACAATTGGGGGAGACCCAGTACTTC. It yields the protein CASSPPGQLGETQYF.